The 5 T cell receptor beta chains below all came from one sample that was sequenced in a study of T cell changes during pregnancy in multiple sclerosis (dated by TCRdb to about 2019). Libraries were prepared through the immunoSEQ multiplex PCR assay. TCRdb stores this immuneACCESS table with in-frame sequences only. Part of the clones is absent; in the studies checked, under half of the shortfall reflects unresolved V genes, and no reason is known for the rest. This sample holds tens of thousands of clones; roughly nine tenths were observed only once. The biggest ten clones account for 0.7% to 1% of the sample. This specimen consisted of CD4+ T cells from peripheral blood mononuclear cells, obtained before pregnancy. The receptor set was obtained from a female donor with multiple sclerosis, enrolled in a pregnancy study.

The chain couples TRBV5-1 to TRBJ2-1; D gene uncertain. Germline lookup yields CDR1 SGHRS and CDR2 YFSETQ. V gave up 2 bases and J gave up 7 bases, with 13 bases separating them. The CDR3 length is 14 residues. The CDR3 nucleotides are TGCGCCAGCAGCTTCGGCGGAGTTTCTAATGAGCAGTTCTTC. As protein: CASSFGGVSNEQFF.

This clone was counted only a few times. The rearrangement links TRBV6-1 to TRBJ1-1, with D perhaps matching TRBD1 (5 bases). CDR3 length equals 14 residues. Germline CDR1 reads MNHNS; CDR2 reads SASEGT. With 5 bases removed from V and 4 bases from J, the gap between germline ends came to 14 bases. In nucleotides, the CDR3 is TGTGCCAGCAGTAGCGCCCTTGACAGCACTGAAGCTTTCTTT. This codes for CASSSALDSTEAFF.

This rearrangement joins TRBV5-1 to TRBJ2-3; D not resolved. Germline V CDR1 and CDR2: SGHRS, YFSETQ. Trimming shortened V by 0 bases and J by 1 base, and 12 bases separated the two germline ends. The CDR3 extends over 16 amino acids. CDR3 DNA: TGCGCCAGCAGCTTGGACCTCCTTTCGGGCACAGATACGCAGTATTTT. It specifies CASSLDLLSGTDTQYF.

The chain links TRBV25-1 to TRBJ2-7, with 8 positions matching TRBD1. This CDR3 contains 17 residues. CDR1 and CDR2 (germline): MGHDK, SYGVNS. Germline trimming cut 3 bases from V and 6 bases from J; bases unmatched to any gene: 16. CDR3 nucleotide sequence: TGTGCCAGCAGTGATGGGAACGGGGTGACAGGGGTAACCGAGCAGTACTTC. Protein: CASSDGNGVTGVTEQYF.

The chain employs TRBV7-8 and TRBJ2-5, with 13 bases aligning to TRBD2. This CDR3 region has 16 residues. Germline CDR1 reads SGHVS; CDR2 reads FQNEAQ. J gave up 4 bases and V 4 bases, and 6 bases lay outside the gene matches. The chain's CDR3 is CASSSTSGRAGETQYF. CDR3 in DNA: TGTGCCAGCAGCTCTACTAGCGGGAGGGCGGGAGAGACCCAGTACTTC. The whole variable domain, remainder taken from reference TRBV7-8 and TRBJ2-5, is GAGVSQSPRYKVAKRGQDVALRCDPISGHVSLFWYQQALGQGPEFLTYFQNEAQLDKSGLPSDRFFAERPEGSVSTLKIQRTQQEDSAVYLCASSSTSGRAGETQYFGPGTRLLVL.